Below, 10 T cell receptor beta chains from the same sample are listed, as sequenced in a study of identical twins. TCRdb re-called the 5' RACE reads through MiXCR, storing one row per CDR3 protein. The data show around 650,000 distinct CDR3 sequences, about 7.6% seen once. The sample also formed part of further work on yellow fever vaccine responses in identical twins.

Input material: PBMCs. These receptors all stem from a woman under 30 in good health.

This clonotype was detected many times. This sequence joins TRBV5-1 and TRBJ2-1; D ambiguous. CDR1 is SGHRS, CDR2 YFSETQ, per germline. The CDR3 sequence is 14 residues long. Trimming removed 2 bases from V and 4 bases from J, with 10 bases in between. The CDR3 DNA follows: TGCGCCAGCAGCTTTGGCAACACATACAATGAGCAGTTCTTC. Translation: CASSFGNTYNEQFF.

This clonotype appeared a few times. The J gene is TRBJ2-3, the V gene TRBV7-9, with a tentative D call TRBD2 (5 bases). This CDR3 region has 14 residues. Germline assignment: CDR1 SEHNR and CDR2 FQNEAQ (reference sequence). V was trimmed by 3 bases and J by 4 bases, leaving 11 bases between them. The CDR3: CASSFEGRSDTQYF. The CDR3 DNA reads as TGTGCCAGCAGCTTTGAGGGCAGGTCAGATACGCAGTATTTT. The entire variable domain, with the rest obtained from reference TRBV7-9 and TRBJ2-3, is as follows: DTGVSQNPRHKITKRGQNVTFRCDPISEHNRLYWYRQTLGQGPEFLTYFQNEAQLEKSRLLSDRFSAERPKGSFSTLEIQRTEQGDSAMYLCASSFEGRSDTQYFGPGTRLTVL.

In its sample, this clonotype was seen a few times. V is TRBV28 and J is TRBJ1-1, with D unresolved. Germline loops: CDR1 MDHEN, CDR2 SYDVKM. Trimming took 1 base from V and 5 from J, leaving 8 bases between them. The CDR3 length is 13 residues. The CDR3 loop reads CASSLFPGTEAFF. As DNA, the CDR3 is TGTGCCAGCAGTTTATTCCCCGGGACTGAAGCTTTCTTT.

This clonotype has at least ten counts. In DNA, the CDR3 is TGCGCCAGCAGCTTGGGTGCCGGGAGCGGTACCGGGGAGCTGTTTTTT. Protein: CASSLGAGSGTGELFF. This chain links TRBV5-1 with TRBJ2-2; TRBD2 might be the D (6 bases). Germline assignment: CDR1 SGHRS and CDR2 YFSETQ. The germline V and J ends were trimmed by 0 bases and 5 bases, with 14 bases remaining between them. The CDR3 contains 16 residues.

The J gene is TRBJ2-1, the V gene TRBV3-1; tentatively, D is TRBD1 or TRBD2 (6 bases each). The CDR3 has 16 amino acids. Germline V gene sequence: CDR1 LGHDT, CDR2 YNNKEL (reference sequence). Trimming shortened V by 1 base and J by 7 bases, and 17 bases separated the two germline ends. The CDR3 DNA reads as TGTGCCAGCAGCCAAGTAGGGGGGCTTTCGAGGAATGAGCAGTTCTTC. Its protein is CASSQVGGLSRNEQFF.

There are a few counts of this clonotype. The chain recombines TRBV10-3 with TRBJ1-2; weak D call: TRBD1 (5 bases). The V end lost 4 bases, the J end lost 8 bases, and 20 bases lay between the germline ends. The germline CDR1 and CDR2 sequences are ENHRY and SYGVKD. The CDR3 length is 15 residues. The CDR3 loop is CAISGTGTSDGGYTF. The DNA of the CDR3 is TGTGCCATCAGTGGGACCGGGACGTCTGATGGCGGCTACACCTTC.

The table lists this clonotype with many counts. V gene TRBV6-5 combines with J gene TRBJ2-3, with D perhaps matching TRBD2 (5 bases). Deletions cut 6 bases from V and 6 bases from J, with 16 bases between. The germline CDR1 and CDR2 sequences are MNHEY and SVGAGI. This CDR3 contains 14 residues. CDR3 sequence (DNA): TGTGCCAGCAGCTTAGCGCCCCATCGGGATACGCAGTATTTT. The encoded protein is CASSLAPHRDTQYF.

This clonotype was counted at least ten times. The CDR3 loop is CASSRKTQGEAFF. CDR3 DNA: TGTGCCAGCAGCCGTAAAACGCAAGGTGAAGCTTTCTTT. V is TRBV27 and J is TRBJ1-1; D is uncertain. The CDR3 sequence is 13 residues long. Germline V gene data show CDR1 as MNHEY and CDR2 as SMNVEV (reference sequence). V was clipped by 6 bases and J by 7 bases, with 15 bases between them.

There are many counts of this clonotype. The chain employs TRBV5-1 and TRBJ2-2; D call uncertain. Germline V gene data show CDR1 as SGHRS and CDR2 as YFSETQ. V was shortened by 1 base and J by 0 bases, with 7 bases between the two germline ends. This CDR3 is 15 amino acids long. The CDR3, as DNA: TGCGCCAGCAGCTTGTCCCACACGAACACCGGGGAGCTGTTTTTT. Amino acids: CASSLSHTNTGELFF.

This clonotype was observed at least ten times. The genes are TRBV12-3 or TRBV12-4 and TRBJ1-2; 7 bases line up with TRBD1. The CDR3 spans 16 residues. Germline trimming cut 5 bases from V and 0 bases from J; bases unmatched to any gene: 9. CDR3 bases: TGTGCCAGCAGTCCTGGCCGGGACAGAACTAACTATGGCTACACCTTC. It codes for CASSPGRDRTNYGYTF.